This T cell receptor (beta chain) stems from a study of T cell repertoires in cytomegalovirus infection. Study-level results: Predominance within the ex vivo response was attributable to HLA-C-restricted CMV-specific TCR beta clonotypes.

Germline CDR1 SEHNR, CDR2 FQNEAQ (reference sequence). The junction had 6 bases not matched to a gene; V was cut back by 2 bases and J by 8 bases. This CDR3 contains 15 residues. Via MiXCR, TCRdb re-called the reads, giving one row per CDR3 protein. The table has fewer than 900,000 distinct CDR3 sequences, 25% to 30% seen once. This clonotype was counted a few times. Its antigen is undetermined. The chain carries TRBV7-9 and TRBJ2-1, with 10 bases matching TRBD2. The receptor was isolated from a human donor in good health (CMV status not recorded). Some clones in this sample may be carry-over from other donors' samples. Sample: cultured CD8+ T cells from PBMCs, taken from culture after CMV antigen stimulation. This CDR3 is CASSLPGLARDEQFF. Here the CDR3 DNA reads TGTGCCAGCAGCTTACCGGGACTAGCGCGGGATGAGCAGTTCTTC.